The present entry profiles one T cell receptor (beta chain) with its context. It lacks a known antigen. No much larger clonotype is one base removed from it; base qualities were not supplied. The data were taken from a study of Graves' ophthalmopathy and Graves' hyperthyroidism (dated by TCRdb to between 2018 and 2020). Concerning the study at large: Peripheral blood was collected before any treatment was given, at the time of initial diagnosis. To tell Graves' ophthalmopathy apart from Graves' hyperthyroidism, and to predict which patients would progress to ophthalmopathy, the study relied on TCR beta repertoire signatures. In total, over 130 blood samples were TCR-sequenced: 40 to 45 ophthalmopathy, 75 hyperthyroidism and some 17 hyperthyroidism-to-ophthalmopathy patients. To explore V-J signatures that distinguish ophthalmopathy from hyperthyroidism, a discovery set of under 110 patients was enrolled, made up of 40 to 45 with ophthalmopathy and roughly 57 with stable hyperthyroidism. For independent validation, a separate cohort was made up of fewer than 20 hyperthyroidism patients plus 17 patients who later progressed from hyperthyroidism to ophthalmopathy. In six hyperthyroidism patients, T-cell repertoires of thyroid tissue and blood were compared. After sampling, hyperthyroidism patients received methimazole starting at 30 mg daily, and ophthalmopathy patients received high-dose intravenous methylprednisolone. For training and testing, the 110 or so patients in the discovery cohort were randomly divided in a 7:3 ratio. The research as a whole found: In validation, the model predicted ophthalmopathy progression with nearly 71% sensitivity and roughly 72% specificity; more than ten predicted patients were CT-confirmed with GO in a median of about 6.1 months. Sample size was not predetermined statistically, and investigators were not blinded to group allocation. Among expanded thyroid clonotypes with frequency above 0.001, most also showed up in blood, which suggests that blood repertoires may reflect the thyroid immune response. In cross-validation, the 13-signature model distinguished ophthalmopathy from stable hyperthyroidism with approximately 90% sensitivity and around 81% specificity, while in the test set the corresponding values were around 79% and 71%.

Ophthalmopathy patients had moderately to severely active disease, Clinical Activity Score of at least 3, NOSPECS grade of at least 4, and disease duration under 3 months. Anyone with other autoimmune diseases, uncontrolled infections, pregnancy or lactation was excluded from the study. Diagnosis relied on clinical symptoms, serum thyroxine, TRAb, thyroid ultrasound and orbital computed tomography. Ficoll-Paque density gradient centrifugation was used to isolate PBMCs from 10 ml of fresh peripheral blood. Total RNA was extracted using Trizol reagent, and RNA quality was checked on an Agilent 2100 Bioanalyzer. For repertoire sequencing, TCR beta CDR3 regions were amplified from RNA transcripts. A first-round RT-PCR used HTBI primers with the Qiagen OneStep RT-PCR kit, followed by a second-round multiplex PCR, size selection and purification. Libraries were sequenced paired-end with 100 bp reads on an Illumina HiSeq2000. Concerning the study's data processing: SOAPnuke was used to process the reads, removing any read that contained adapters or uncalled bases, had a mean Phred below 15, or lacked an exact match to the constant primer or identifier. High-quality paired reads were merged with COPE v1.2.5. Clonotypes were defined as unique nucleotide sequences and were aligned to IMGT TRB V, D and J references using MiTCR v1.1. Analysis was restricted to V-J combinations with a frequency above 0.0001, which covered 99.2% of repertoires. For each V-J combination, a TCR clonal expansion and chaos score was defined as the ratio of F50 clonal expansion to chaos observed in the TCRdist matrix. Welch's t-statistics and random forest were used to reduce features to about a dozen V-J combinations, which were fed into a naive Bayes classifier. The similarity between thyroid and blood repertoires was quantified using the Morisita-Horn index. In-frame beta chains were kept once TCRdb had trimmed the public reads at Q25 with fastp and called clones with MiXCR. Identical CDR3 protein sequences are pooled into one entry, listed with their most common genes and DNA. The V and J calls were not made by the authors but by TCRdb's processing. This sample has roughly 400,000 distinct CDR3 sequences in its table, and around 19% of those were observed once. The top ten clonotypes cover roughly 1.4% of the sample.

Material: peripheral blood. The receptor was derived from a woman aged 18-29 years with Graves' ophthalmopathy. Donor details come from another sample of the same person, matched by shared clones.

The nucleotide sequence is given as TGTGCCAGCGGGGGGCAGGGTCTTAAAAACATTCAGTACTTC. This encodes CASGGQGLKNIQYF. The V gene is TRBV12-3 or TRBV12-4 and the J gene is TRBJ2-4; the D region may be TRBD1 or TRBD2, each matching 6 bases equally. V is pared back by 8 bases and J by 4 bases, with 15 bases lying between the germline termini. Measured from the cysteine to the phenylalanine, the CDR3 is 14 residues long. Only the CDR3 region is kept as DNA, spanning 42 bases read in frame from base 1.